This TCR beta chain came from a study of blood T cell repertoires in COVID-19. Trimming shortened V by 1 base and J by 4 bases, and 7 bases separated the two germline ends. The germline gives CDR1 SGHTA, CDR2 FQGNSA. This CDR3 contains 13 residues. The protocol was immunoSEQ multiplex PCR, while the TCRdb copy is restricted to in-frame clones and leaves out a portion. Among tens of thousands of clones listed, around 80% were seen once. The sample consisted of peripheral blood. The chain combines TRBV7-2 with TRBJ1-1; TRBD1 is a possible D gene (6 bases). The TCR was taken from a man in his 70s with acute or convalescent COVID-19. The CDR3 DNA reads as TGTGCCAGCAGCTTAGTACAGGGCACTGAAGCTTTCTTT. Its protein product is CASSLVQGTEAFF.